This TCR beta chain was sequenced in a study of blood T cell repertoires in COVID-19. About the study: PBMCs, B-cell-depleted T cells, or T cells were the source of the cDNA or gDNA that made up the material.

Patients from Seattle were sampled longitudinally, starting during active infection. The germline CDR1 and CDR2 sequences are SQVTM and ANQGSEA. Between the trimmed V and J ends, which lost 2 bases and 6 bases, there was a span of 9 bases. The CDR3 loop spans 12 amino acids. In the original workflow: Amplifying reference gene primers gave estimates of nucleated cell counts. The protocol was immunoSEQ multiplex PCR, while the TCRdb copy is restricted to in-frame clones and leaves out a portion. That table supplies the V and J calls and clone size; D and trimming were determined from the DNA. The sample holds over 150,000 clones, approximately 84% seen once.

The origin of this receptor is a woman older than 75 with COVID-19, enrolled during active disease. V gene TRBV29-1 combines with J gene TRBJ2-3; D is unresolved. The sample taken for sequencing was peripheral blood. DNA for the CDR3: TGCAGCGTTGAACCGGTTTCGGATACGCAGTATTTT. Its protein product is CSVEPVSDTQYF.